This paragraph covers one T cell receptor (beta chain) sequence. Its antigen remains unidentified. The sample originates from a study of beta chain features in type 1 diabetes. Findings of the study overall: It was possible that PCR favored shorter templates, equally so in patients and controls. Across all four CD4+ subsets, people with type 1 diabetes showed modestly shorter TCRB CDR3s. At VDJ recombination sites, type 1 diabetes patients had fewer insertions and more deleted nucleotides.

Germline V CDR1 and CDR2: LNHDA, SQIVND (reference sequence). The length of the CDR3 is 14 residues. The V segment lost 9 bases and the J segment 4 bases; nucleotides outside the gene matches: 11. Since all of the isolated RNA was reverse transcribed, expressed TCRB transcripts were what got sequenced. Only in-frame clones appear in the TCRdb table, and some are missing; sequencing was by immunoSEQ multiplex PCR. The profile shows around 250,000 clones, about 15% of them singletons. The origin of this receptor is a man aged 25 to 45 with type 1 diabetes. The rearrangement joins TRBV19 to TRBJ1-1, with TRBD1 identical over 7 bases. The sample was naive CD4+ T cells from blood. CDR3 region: CARPWRQGGTEAFF. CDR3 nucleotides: TGTGCCAGGCCATGGCGACAGGGTGGCACTGAAGCTTTCTTT.